This paragraph reports one T cell receptor beta chain. This entry comes from a study of human T cells and chemical hapten exposure. About the study: On the upper back, patch tests were applied with 0.01% DPC and read at 6 days. Alopecia universalis, totalis or areata was present in patients who were mostly female.

Each CDR3 protein gets one entry after TCRdb re-called the RACE reads with MiXCR. The sample includes some 110,000 distinct CDR3 sequences, about 34% of them seen just once. Time point given: patch test 3, about 24 weeks after DPC sensitization. Described treatment: therapeutic diphenylcyclopropenone sensitization with weekly scalp DPC. Donation of samples came from alopecia patients who were 18 to 70 years old and suitable for DPC. The CDR3 totals 14 residues. The germline V gene encodes CDR1 SQVTM and CDR2 ANQGSEA. J was trimmed by 1 base and V by 4 bases; bases with no gene match: 4. The clonotype comes from a man aged 35 to 55 with alopecia areata. Some clones in this sample may be carry-over from other donors' samples. Sequenced here: whole blood, sampled in connection with sensitization to the hapten diphenylcyclopropenone (DPC). V and J are TRBV29-1 and TRBJ2-5, with 9 bases matching TRBD2. This CDR3 is CSVGLAGSQETQYF. The CDR3 DNA follows: TGCAGCGTTGGGCTAGCGGGATCCCAAGAGACCCAGTACTTC.